The table lists the clone carrying this TCR beta chain with many counts. Its antigen is currently unknown. V was cut by 6 bases and J by 0 bases, with 11 bases left in between. The CDR3 has 14 residues. Per the germline V gene, CDR1 is MNHEY and CDR2 is SVGEGT. These data originate in a study of T cells in Graves' hyperthyroidism and ophthalmopathy. Study background: Blood from the periphery was taken at initial diagnosis, before any treatment. Study outcomes and limitations: Prediction of ophthalmopathy progression came a median approximately 6.6 months pre-onset.

Amplification targeted TCR beta CDR3 regions from RNA transcripts. A first-round RT-PCR of the TCR CDR3 used the HTBI primer set. TCRdb reprocessed the multiplex PCR reads with MiXCR, giving one entry per CDR3 protein. The sample records 400,000 to 550,000 distinct CDR3 sequences, 24% being singletons. An approximately 10 ml volume of fresh peripheral blood provided the PBMCs. The chain joins TRBV6-2 or TRBV6-3 to TRBJ1-1; possibly TRBD1 for D (5 bases). The sample taken for sequencing was blood. The sequence came from a woman between 25 and 40 years old with Graves' ophthalmopathy. Here the CDR3 DNA reads TGTGCCAGCAGCTGGGACGGCATGAACACTGAAGCTTTCTTT. It is translated as CASSWDGMNTEAFF.